This T cell receptor (beta chain) came from a study of T cells in Graves' hyperthyroidism and ophthalmopathy. Regarding the study as a whole: Stable hyperthyroidism was told apart from ophthalmopathy by a model built on 13 V-J features.

For this clonotype: The antigen is not known.

Amplified TCR beta CDR3 regions derived from RNA transcripts. HTBI primers were the set used in a first-round RT-PCR of the TCR CDR3. TCRdb ran MiXCR on the multiplex PCR reads and lists one entry per CDR3 protein. The repertoire includes around 440,000 distinct CDR3 sequences, 15% to 18% of them detected once, and 7.5% to 9% sits in the top ten. CDR1 and CDR2 (germline): LGHDT, YNNKEL (reference sequence). The V end was cut by 3 bases, the J end by 1 base, with 16 bases between. CDR3 length: 17 amino acids. Orbital computed tomography and thyroid ultrasound, together with serum TRAb and thyroxine and clinical symptoms, were used for diagnoses. PBMCs came from more than 8.5 ml fresh peripheral blood.

The TCR sequence derives from a woman aged 18-29 years with Graves' hyperthyroidism. The chain employs TRBV3-1 and TRBJ2-4; D gene ambiguous. Sequenced: blood. CDR3 region: CASSHSFGSQAKNIQYF. In DNA form, the CDR3 reads TGTGCCAGCAGCCATTCTTTCGGGTCCCAGGCCAAAAACATTCAGTACTTC.